This T cell receptor (beta chain) emerged from a study of T-cell memory formation after mild COVID-19. The CDR3 loop spans 15 amino acids. CDR1 and CDR2 (germline): KGHDR, SFDVKD. The V gene end was trimmed by 4 bases and the J gene end by 11 bases; junction bases not matched to a gene: 8. This clonotype occurred a few times. Its antigen is undetermined. Study results and limitations: Whether day 37 second-wave clones are SARS-CoV-2-specific was not confirmed. Day 15 to 85 contracting clones showed balanced CD4/CD8; day 15 to 37 expanders favored CD4+.

Constant-segment-primed 5'RACE gave TCR alpha and TCR beta cDNA libraries with sample barcodes and UMIs. TCRdb re-analysed the 5' RACE reads in MiXCR, keeping a single row per CDR3 protein. The data contain 470,000 or so distinct CDR3 sequences, 18% of them singletons. Material: PBMCs or a T cell subset sorted from them (not recorded which). The rearrangement links TRBV24-1 to TRBJ2-2, with 11 bases aligning to TRBD2. The clonotype originates from an adult woman who had mild COVID-19 (a few samples of this study predate the infection). Cell type and time point are not known. The CDR3 DNA reads as TGTGCCACCAGTGACCTGACTAGCGGGGCCTCAGAGCTGTTTTTT. Translation gives CATSDLTSGASELFF.